Listed below are T cell receptor beta chains from one sample, sequenced in a study of post-analysis software for immune sequencing data. TCRdb reprocessed the PCR reads via MiXCR and lists one record per CDR3 protein. Among hundreds of thousands of distinct CDR3 sequences listed, 25% to 30% were seen once. Sequencing was done on a sample of blood. The receptors were gathered from a girl under 18 with multiple sclerosis. Each CDR3 is given without its conserved first and last residue. A D gene is named only where the DNA matches it firmly.

V gene: TRBV5-1
D gene: -
J gene: TRBJ2-5
CDR3 protein: ASRSLPGVETQY

V gene: TRBV15
D gene: -
J gene: TRBJ2-1
CDR3 protein: ATSRPTPNEQF

V gene: TRBV6-5
D gene: -
J gene: TRBJ1-2
CDR3 protein: ASTPTVGIANYGYT

V gene: TRBV27
D gene: TRBD2
J gene: TRBJ2-7
CDR3 protein: ASALEAGAHLGEQY

V gene: TRBV29-1
D gene: -
J gene: TRBJ2-1
CDR3 protein: SVDLGNEQF

V gene: TRBV20-1
D gene: -
J gene: TRBJ2-3
CDR3 protein: SAPTFGGSTDTQY

V gene: TRBV5-5
D gene: -
J gene: TRBJ1-3
CDR3 protein: ASSSLQTVAGNTIY

V gene: TRBV10-3
D gene: -
J gene: TRBJ1-1
CDR3 protein: ASTREMNTEAF

V gene: TRBV5-1
D gene: TRBD2
J gene: TRBJ2-3
CDR3 protein: ASSLVASGVGTDTQY

V gene: TRBV4-3
D gene: TRBD2
J gene: TRBJ2-3
CDR3 protein: ASSIRERELDTQY

V gene: TRBV6-6
D gene: TRBD1
J gene: TRBJ1-2
CDR3 protein: ASSYSDRVPYPRGYT

V gene: TRBV7-2
D gene: TRBD1
J gene: TRBJ2-5
CDR3 protein: ASSLGTGRQETQY

V gene: TRBV18
D gene: -
J gene: TRBJ2-5
CDR3 protein: ASSPYQETQY

V gene: TRBV20-1
D gene: -
J gene: TRBJ1-2
CDR3 protein: SASMEGTYGYT

V gene: TRBV7-2
D gene: TRBD2
J gene: TRBJ2-2
CDR3 protein: ASSLGIAGGQRGSGELF

V gene: TRBV7-8
D gene: -
J gene: TRBJ2-7
CDR3 protein: ASSVTLGEQY

V gene: TRBV20-1
D gene: -
J gene: TRBJ1-5
CDR3 protein: SARSLLSGQPQH

V gene: TRBV20-1
D gene: TRBD2
J gene: TRBJ2-3
CDR3 protein: SASPPSRGGDTQY

V gene: TRBV5-1
D gene: TRBD1
J gene: TRBJ2-4
CDR3 protein: ASSLAGGSNIQY

V gene: TRBV20-1
D gene: -
J gene: TRBJ2-3
CDR3 protein: SARENTDTQY

V gene: TRBV7-3
D gene: TRBD1
J gene: TRBJ2-1
CDR3 protein: ASSLKDRGLFLDLNEQF

V gene: TRBV27
D gene: -
J gene: TRBJ2-1
CDR3 protein: ASSLRGGRRLEQF

V gene: TRBV7-2
D gene: -
J gene: TRBJ2-1
CDR3 protein: ASSPPVGWGQF

V gene: TRBV3-1
D gene: TRBD1
J gene: TRBJ2-1
CDR3 protein: ASRLGTGLYNEQF

V gene: TRBV5-1
D gene: -
J gene: TRBJ1-2
CDR3 protein: ASSVQTANYGYT

V gene: TRBV29-1
D gene: -
J gene: TRBJ2-1
CDR3 protein: SVPLGAYNEQF

V gene: TRBV20-1
D gene: TRBD2
J gene: TRBJ2-4
CDR3 protein: SARVTASGENIQY